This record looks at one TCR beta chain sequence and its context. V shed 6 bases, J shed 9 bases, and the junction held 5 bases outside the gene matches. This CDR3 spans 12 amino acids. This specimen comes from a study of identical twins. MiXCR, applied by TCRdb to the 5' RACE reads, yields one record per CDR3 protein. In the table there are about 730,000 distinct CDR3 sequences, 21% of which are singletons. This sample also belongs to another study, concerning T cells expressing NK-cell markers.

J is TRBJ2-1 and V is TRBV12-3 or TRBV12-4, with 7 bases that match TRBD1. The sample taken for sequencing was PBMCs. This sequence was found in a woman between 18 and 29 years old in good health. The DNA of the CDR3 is TGTGCCAGCAGAGAGGGACAGATTGAGCAGTTCTTC. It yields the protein CASREGQIEQFF.